This T cell receptor (beta chain) comes out of a study of Tregs in tolerant kidney transplant recipients. The CDR3 sequence is 13 residues long. Germline V gene data show CDR1 as MNHNS and CDR2 as SASEGT. Study-level results: Expanding Tregs on activated donor B cells appeared to best identify donor-specific TCRbeta clones.

Libraries were prepared by immunoSEQ multiplex PCR; TCRdb keeps only in-frame clonotypes and omits some of them. The data show tens of thousands of clones, with about 92% seen just once and roughly 4.3% held by the top ten. With respect to this clone: What it binds is unknown. Germline and junction disagree at one end, which may indicate a read error.

This sequence joins TRBV6-1 and TRBJ2-1; no clear D. The source of this sequence is a human donor in good health. Material for sequencing was CD8+ T cells from blood. Written as DNA, the CDR3 is TGTGCCAGCAGCGAAGCTTCCGAAAATGAGCAGTTCTTC. Translating gives CASSEASENEQFF.